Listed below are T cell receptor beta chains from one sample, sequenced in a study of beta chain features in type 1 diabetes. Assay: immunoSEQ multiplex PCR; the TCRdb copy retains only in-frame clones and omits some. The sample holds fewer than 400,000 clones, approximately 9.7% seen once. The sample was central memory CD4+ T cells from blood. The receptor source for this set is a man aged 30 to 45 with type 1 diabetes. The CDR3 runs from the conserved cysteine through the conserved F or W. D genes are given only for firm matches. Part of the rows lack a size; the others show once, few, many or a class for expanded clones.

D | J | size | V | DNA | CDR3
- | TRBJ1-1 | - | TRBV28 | TGTGCCGGCAGTTTCCCCGGGGGGAATGAAGCTTTCTTT | CAGSFPGGNEAFF
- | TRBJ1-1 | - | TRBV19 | TGTGCCAGTAGAGTCCAGCTGAACACTGAAGCTTTCTTT | CASRVQLNTEAFF
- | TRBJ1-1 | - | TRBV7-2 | TGTGCCAGCAGCTCTCTTCAGGGCAGGGGAGGAGAAGCTTTCTTT | CASSSLQGRGGEAFF
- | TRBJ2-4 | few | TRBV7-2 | TGTGCCAGCAGCTTAGCGCTGGGGGCCAAAAACATTCAGTACTTC | CASSLALGAKNIQYF
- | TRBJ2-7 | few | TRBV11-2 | TGTGCCAGCAGCTTGAGTGGGTTTGGGCCTAACGAGCAGTACTTC | CASSLSGFGPNEQYF
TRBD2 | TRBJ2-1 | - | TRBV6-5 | TGTGCCAGCAGTCCCGAGCGGGGGCCCAACAATGAGCAGTTCTTC | CASSPERGPNNEQFF
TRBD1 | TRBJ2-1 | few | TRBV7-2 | TGTGCCAGCAGCTTAGGACAGGGGGCTTTCGAGCAGTTCTTC | CASSLGQGAFEQFF
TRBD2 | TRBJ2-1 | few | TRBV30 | TGTGCCTGGAGCGCTAGCGGGGGCTACAATGAGCAGTTCTTC | CAWSASGGYNEQFF
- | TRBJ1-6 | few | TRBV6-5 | TGTGCCAGCAGCCCCGGGACGGCCTATTCACCCCTCCACTTT | CASSPGTAYSPLHF
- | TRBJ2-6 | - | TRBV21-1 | TGTGCCAGCAGCGTGACAGGGGGACCCGGGGCCAACGTCCTGACTTTC | CASSVTGGPGANVLTF
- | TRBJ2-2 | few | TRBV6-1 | TGTGCCAGCAACCGCAGGGATACCGGGGAGCTGTTTTTT | CASNRRDTGELFF
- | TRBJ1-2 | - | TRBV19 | TGTGCCAGTAGTATTTCTGGAGCGCAATGGGCAGATGGCTACACCTTC | CASSISGAQWADGYTF
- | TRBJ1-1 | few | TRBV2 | TGTGCCAGCAGTGAAACCTCATCGAACACTGAAGCTTTCTTT | CASSETSSNTEAFF
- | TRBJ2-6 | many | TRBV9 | TGTGCCAGCAGCCCTGACAGCTCTGGGGCCAACGTCCTGACTTTC | CASSPDSSGANVLTF
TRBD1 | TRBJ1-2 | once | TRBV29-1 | TGCAGCGTTGAGAGAAGGGGGCGCCGGGACTATGGCTACACCTTC | CSVERRGRRDYGYTF
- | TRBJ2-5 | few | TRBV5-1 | TGCGCCAGCAATAGGGGAAAGGAGACCCAGTACTTC | CASNRGKETQYF
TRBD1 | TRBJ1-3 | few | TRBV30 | TGTGCCTGGAGTACAGGGGATGGAAACACCATATATTTT | CAWSTGDGNTIYF
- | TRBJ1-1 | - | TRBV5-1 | TGCGCCAGCAGCTCGTCCCCACCCAACACTGAAGCTTTCTTT | CASSSSPPNTEAFF
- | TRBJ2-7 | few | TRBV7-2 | TGTGCAAGCGCCCGGGCCGGTCGATGGATCGACGAGCAGTACTTC | CASARAGRWIDEQYF
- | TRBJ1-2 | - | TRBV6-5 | TGTGCCAGCAGTCCGCGGGTAGCCACCTATGGCTACACCTTC | CASSPRVATYGYTF
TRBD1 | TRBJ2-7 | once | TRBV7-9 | TGTGCCAGCAGCTTAGCCGGGACAGGGGGTAGCGAGCAGTACTTC | CASSLAGTGGSEQYF
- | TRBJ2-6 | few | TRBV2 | TGTGCCACCGAGGTAGGGGCCAACGTCCTGACTTTC | CATEVGANVLTF
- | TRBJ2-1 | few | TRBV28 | TGTGCCAGCAGTTCCGCGCCCACAACTGAGCAGTTCTTC | CASSSAPTTEQFF
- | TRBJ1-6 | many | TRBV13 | TGTGCCAGCAGCGTCCGGGGGGATAATTCACCCCTCCACTTT | CASSVRGDNSPLHF
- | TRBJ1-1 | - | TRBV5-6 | TGTGCCAGCAGCTTGTGGACTGCGAACACTGAAGCTTTCTTT | CASSLWTANTEAFF
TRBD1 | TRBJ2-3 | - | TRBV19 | TGTGCCAGTAGTCGCGAACAGGGGGCCGGCACAGATACGCAGTATTTT | CASSREQGAGTDTQYF
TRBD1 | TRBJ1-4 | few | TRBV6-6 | TGTGCCAGCAGTTACTCGGGACAGGGGGACCCTTCAAAACTGTTTTTT | CASSYSGQGDPSKLFF
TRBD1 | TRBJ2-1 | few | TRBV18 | TGTGCCAGCTCACCTAGGACTGGGACAGGGGAATACAATGAGCAGTTCTTC | CASSPRTGTGEYNEQFF
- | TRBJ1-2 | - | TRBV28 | TGTGCCAGCAGCACCGACACCTATGGCTACACCTTC | CASSTDTYGYTF
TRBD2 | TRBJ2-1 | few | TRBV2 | TGTGCCAGCAGTCGGACTAGCGGGGGCGTCGAGCAGTTCTTC | CASSRTSGGVEQFF
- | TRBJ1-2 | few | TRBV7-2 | TGTGCCAGCAGCCCCCAATCGGGCAGCCGAATCAACTATGGCTACACCTTC | CASSPQSGSRINYGYTF
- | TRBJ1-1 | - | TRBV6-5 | TGTGCCAGTTGTAGGGACTGGGAGAACACTGAAGCTTTCTTT | CASCRDWENTEAFF
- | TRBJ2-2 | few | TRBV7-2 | TGTGCCTCCAACGGGCCGGGGGCCGGGGAGCTGTTTTTT | CASNGPGAGELFF
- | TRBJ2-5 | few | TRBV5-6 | TGTGCCAGCAGGCCTTGGTACCAAGAGACCCAGTACTTC | CASRPWYQETQYF
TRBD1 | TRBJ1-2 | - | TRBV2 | TGTGCCAGCAGTGGGGACAGGGTAAACTATGGCTACACCTTC | CASSGDRVNYGYTF
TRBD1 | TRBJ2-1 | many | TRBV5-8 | TGTGCCAGCAGCACGACAGGGAATGAGCAGTTCTTC | CASSTTGNEQFF
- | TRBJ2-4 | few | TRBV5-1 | TGCGCCAGCAGCTTCCCAGGGGGGGCTGGCTTGAACTTC | CASSFPGGAGLNF
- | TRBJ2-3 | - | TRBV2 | TGTGCCAGCAGTGAGGGCACACGCACAGATACGCAGTATTTT | CASSEGTRTDTQYF
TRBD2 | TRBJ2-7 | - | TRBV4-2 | TGTGCCAGCAGCCCCCGTGGAGCGGGGGCCTACGAGCAGTACTTC | CASSPRGAGAYEQYF
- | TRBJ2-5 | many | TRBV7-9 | TGTGCCAGCAGCTTAGGATTGGCCCAAGAGACCCAGTACTTC | CASSLGLAQETQYF
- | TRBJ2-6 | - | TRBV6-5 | TGTGCCATCCGGGGCGGTGGGGCCAACGTCCTGACTTTC | CAIRGGGANVLTF
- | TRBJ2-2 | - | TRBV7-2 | TGTGCCAGCAGTCTTACAGTGGCCCCCTCCGGGGAGCTGTTTTTT | CASSLTVAPSGELFF
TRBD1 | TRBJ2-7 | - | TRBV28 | TGTGCCAGCAGTCCGGGACAGGGGTACGAGCAGTACTTC | CASSPGQGYEQYF
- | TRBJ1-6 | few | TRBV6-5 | TGTGCCAGCAGTTACGTAGAGGGAGGGAATTCACCCCTCCACTTT | CASSYVEGGNSPLHF
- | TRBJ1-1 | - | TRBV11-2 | TGTGCCAGCAGCTTAGATCCAGGGGCCCTGAACACTGAAGCTTTCTTT | CASSLDPGALNTEAFF
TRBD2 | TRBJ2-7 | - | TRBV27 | TGTGCCAGCAGTTGGACTAGCGGACCCTACGAGCAGTACTTC | CASSWTSGPYEQYF